This TCR beta chain was retrieved from a study of CDR3 diversity in severe acne. Germline trimming cut 5 bases from V and 8 bases from J; bases unmatched to any gene: 11. From germline, CDR1 is MNHEY and CDR2 SVGAGI. The CDR3 contains 15 residues. One entry per CDR3 protein, called by TCRdb with MiXCR from the PCR reads. The data hold about 76,000 distinct CDR3 sequences, with roughly 51% observed a single time. The sample holds many counts of this clonotype. The chain has TRBV6-5 and TRBJ1-1, with 10 bases lining up with TRBD1. Sequences were obtained from blood. The source is a male donor in good health, without acne. CDR3 region: CASSGRGTGDDEAFF. CDR3 nucleotides: TGTGCCAGCAGTGGGAGAGGGACAGGGGACGACGAAGCTTTCTTT.